The next 3 T cell receptor beta chains were all read from a single sample in a study of T cell responses to AZD1222 COVID-19 vaccine. Sequencing used immunoSEQ multiplex PCR; TCRdb keeps in-frame clones, though not all of them. The sample shows roughly 62,000 clones, over 60% of them seen only once. Sample: peripheral blood, taken on day 0 of AZD1222 vaccination. These receptors came from an adult in good health.

This sequence joins TRBV19 and TRBJ2-7; 9 nucleotides match TRBD2. Trimming at V came to 3 bases and at J to 2 bases, leaving 2 bases not matched to a gene. This CDR3 region has 14 residues. Per the germline V gene, CDR1 is LNHDA and CDR2 is SQIVND (reference sequence). The CDR3 DNA is TGTGCCAGTAGTATTTTAGCGGGGGCCTACGAGCAGTACTTC. Translated: CASSILAGAYEQYF.

The chain couples TRBV7-8 to TRBJ2-1; 7 bases align to TRBD1. Unmatched junction bases numbered 4, after V lost 5 bases and J lost 9 bases. The germline CDR1 and CDR2 sequences are SGHVS and FQNEAQ. This CDR3 is built from 12 residues. Written as DNA, the CDR3 is TGTGCCAGCAGCATCACAGGGGTTGAGCAGTTCTTC. Translation gives CASSITGVEQFF.

This chain connects TRBV10-3 to TRBJ2-5, with D possibly being TRBD1 or TRBD2 (5 bases each). Germline values: CDR1 ENHRY, CDR2 SYGVKD. The CDR3 loop spans 11 amino acids. In nucleotides, the CDR3 is TGTGCTTCCGGGGCAACAGAGACCCAGTACTTC. This sequence encodes CASGATETQYF.